This T cell receptor beta chain was identified in a study of long-term antiretroviral therapy in people with HIV. Germline CDR1 reads SGHVS; CDR2 reads FQNEAQ. This CDR3 comprises 16 residues. V was pared by 0 bases and J by 0 bases, with 4 bases of the junction left unmatched. The study, taken as a whole, reports: Participants lacked recorded data on ART adherence, viral resistance or therapy changes. After ART, diversity increased yet remained lower than transplant donor controls.

For this clone: The antigen remains unidentified.

Running of the v3.0 immunoSEQ assay took place at survey level. A per-sample goal of roughly 40,000-50,000 T-cell genomes was targeted by sequencing. Assay used: immunoSEQ multiplex PCR; TCRdb lists only in-frame clones, some missing. Among about 20,000 clones listed, roughly 80% were seen once. The V and J genes are TRBV7-8 and TRBJ1-2; TRBD1 matches at 7 bases. This sequence was found in a woman between 18 and 29 years old with HIV. Sequenced material: unsorted PBMCs, taken 0.6 years after starting antiretroviral therapy. This CDR3 is CASSLAGGQANYGYTF. The CDR3 bases are TGTGCCAGCAGCTTAGCCGGTGGACAGGCTAACTATGGCTACACCTTC.